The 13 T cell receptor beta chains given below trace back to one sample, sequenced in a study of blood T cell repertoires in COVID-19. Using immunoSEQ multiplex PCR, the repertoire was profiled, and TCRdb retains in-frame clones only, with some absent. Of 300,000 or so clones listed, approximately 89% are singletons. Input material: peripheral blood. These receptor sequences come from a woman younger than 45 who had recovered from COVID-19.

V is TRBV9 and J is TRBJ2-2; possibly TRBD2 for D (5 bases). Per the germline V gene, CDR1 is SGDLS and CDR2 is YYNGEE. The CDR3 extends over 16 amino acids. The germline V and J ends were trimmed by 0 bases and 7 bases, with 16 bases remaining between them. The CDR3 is CASSVDARNEGGELFF. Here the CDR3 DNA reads TGTGCCAGCAGCGTAGATGCCCGGAATGAGGGCGGGGAGCTGTTTTTT.

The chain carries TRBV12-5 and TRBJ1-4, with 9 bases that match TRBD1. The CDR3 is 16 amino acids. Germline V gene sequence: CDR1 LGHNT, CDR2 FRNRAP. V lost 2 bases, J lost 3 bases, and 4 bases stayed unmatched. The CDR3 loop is CASGLPRDRANEKLFF. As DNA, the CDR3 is TGTGCTAGTGGTTTGCCGCGGGACAGGGCTAATGAAAAACTGTTTTTT.

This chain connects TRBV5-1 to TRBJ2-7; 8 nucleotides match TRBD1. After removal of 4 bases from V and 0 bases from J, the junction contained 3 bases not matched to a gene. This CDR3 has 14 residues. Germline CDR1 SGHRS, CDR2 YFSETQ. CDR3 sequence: CASSRDRSSYEQYF. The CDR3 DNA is TGCGCCAGCAGCCGGGACAGGAGCTCCTACGAGCAGTACTTC.

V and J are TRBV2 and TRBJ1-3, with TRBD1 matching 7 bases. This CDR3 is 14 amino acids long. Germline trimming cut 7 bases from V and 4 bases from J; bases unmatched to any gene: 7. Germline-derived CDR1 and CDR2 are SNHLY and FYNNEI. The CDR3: CASTVQGSGNTIYF. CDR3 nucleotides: TGTGCCAGCACCGTACAGGGGTCGGGAAACACCATATATTTT. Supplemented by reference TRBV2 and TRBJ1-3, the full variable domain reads EPEVTQTPSHQVTQMGQEVILRCVPISNHLYFYWYRQILGQKVEFLVSFYNNEISEKSEIFDDQFSVERPDGSNFTLKIRSTKLEDSAMYFCASTVQGSGNTIYFGEGSWLTVV.

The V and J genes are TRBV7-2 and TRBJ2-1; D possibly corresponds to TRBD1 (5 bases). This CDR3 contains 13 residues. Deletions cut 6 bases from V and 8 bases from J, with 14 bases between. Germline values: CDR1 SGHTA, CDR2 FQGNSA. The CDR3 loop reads CASRAQQGDEQFF. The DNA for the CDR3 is TGTGCCAGCAGGGCCCAGCAGGGCGATGAGCAGTTCTTC. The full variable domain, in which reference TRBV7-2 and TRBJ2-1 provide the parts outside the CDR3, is GAGVSQSPSNKVTEKGKDVELRCDPISGHTALYWYRQSLGQGLEFLIYFQGNSAPDKSGLPSDRFSAERTGGSVSTLTIQRTQQEDSAVYLCASRAQQGDEQFFGPGTRLTVL.

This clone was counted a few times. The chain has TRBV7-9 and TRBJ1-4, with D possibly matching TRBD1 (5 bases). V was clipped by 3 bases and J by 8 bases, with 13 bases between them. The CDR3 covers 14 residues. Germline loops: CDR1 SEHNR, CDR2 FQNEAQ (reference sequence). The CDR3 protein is CASSFPAGTEKLFF. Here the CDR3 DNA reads TGTGCCAGCAGCTTCCCCGCGGGGACGGAAAAACTGTTTTTT.

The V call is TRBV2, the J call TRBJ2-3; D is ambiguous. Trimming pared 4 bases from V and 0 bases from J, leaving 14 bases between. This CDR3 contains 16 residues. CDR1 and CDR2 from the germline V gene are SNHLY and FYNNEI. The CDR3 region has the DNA TGTGCCAGCAGTGCGTACTACGAAACTAGCACAGATACGCAGTATTTT. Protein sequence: CASSAYYETSTDTQYF. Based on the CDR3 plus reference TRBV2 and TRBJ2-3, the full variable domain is EPEVTQTPSHQVTQMGQEVILRCVPISNHLYFYWYRQILGQKVEFLVSFYNNEISEKSEIFDDQFSVERPDGSNFTLKIRSTKLEDSAMYFCASSAYYETSTDTQYFGPGTRLTVL.

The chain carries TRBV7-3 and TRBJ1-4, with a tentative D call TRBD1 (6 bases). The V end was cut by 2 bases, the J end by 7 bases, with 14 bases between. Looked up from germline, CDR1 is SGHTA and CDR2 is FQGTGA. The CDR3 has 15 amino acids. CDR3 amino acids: CASSLEQGICEKLFF. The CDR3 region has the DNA TGTGCCAGCAGCTTAGAACAGGGAATTTGTGAAAAACTGTTTTTT.

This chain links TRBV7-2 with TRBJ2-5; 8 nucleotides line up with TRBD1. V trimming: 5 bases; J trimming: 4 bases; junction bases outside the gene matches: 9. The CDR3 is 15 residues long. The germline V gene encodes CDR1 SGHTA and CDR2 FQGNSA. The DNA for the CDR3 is TGTGCCAGCAGCCCGCGAGGACAGGGAGGAGAGACCCAGTACTTC. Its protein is CASSPRGQGGETQYF. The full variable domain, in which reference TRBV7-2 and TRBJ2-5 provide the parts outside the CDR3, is GAGVSQSPSNKVTEKGKDVELRCDPISGHTALYWYRQSLGQGLEFLIYFQGNSAPDKSGLPSDRFSAERTGGSVSTLTIQRTQQEDSAVYLCASSPRGQGGETQYFGPGTRLLVL.

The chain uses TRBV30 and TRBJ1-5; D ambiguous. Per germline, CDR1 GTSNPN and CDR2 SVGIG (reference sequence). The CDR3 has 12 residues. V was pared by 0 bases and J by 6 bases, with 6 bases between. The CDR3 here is CAWSVSRQPQHF. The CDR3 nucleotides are TGTGCCTGGAGTGTATCCCGTCAGCCCCAGCATTTT.

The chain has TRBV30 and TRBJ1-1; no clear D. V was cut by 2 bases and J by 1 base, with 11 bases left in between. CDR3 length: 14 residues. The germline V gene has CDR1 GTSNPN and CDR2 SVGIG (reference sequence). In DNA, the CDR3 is TGTGCCTGGAGTACCCTCCTCGGGAACACTGAAGCTTTCTTT. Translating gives CAWSTLLGNTEAFF. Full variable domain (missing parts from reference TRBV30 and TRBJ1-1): SQTIHQWPATLVQPVGSPLSLECTVEGTSNPNLYWYRQAAGRGLQLLFYSVGIGQISSEVPQNLSASRPQDRQFILSSKKLLLSDSGFYLCAWSTLLGNTEAFFGQGTRLTVV.

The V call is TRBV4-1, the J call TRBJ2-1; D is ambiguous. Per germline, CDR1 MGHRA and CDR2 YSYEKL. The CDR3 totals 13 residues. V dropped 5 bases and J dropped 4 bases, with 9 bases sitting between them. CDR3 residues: CASSVTAYNEQFF. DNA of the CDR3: TGCGCCAGCAGCGTCACAGCTTACAATGAGCAGTTCTTC.

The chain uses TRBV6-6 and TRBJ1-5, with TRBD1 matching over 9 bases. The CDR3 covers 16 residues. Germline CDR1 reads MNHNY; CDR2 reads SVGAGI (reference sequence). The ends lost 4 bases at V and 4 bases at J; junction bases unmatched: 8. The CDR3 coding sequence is TGTGCCAGCAGTTTTGCAAGGGACAGGGAGAATCAGCCCCAGCATTTT. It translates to CASSFARDRENQPQHF.